The 4 T cell receptor beta chains in this list originate from one sample, sequenced in a study of lymphopenia after photon versus proton radiotherapy. Profiling relied on immunoSEQ multiplex PCR, and the TCRdb table lists in-frame clones only, not all of them. Of 18,000 or so clones listed, approximately 91% are singletons. This material consisted of peripheral blood, taken from a patient treated with proton-based radiotherapy. The receptor set was obtained from a man aged 70-80 years with pancreatic cancer.

The chain links TRBV25-1 to TRBJ2-1; 9 bases fit TRBD2. The CDR3 contains 16 residues. CDR1 and CDR2 (germline): MGHDK, SYGVNS. The junction had 10 bases not matched to a gene; V was cut back by 3 bases and J by 7 bases. DNA for the CDR3: TGTGCCAGCAGTGACCCTTCTAGCGGGGTTGGGAATGAGCAGTTCTTC. This codes for CASSDPSSGVGNEQFF.

The V gene is TRBV6-1, the J gene TRBJ1-5, with a weak D call TRBD1 (5 bases). The CDR3 runs to 14 residues. The ends were cut back, 0 bases at V and 5 bases at J, with 8 bases in the middle. CDR1 and CDR2 (germline): MNHNS, SASEGT. In nucleotides, the CDR3 is TGTGCCAGCAGTGAAGCGACAGCTTATCAGCCCCAGCATTTT. It yields the protein CASSEATAYQPQHF.

The rearrangement uses TRBV21-1 and TRBJ1-2. TRBV21-1 counts as a pseudogene. CDR3 length equals 14 residues. In DNA form, the CDR3 reads TGTGCCAGCAGCAAAAGACGATTAGGTGATGGCTACACCTTC. Translated: CASSKRRLGDGYTF.

V gene TRBV4-1 combines with J gene TRBJ1-4, with 11 bases matching TRBD1. The germline CDR1 and CDR2 sequences are MGHRA and YSYEKL. Trimming removed 3 bases from V and 5 bases from J; junction bases left unmatched: 11. This CDR3 region has 18 residues. CDR3 amino acids: CASSQAGTGGMGNEKLFF. CDR3 DNA: TGCGCCAGCAGCCAGGCTGGGACAGGGGGAATGGGAAATGAAAAACTGTTTTTT.